These 12 T cell receptor beta chains were all obtained from the same sample, sequenced in a study of a mutant IDH1 vaccine in newly diagnosed glioma. Time point indicated: baseline, week 1 (first vaccination visit). Treatment meaning: pre-vaccination baseline after standard-of-care therapy. Sequencing used immunoSEQ multiplex PCR; TCRdb keeps in-frame clones, though not all of them. The sample lists over 55,000 clones, 83% occurring once. The specimen was peripheral blood mononuclear cells (PBMCs), collected from a glioma patient treated with radiotherapy, temozolomide or both. The receptors here all came from a woman between 18 and 30 years old with glioma. Some clones in this sample may be carry-over from other donors' samples.

Remarks on this clone: Distinct nucleotide sequences in the sample also encode this CDR3. This chain uses TRBV5-1 with TRBJ2-3; a possible D gene is TRBD1 (6 bases). The CDR3 extends over 14 amino acids. The germline V gene has CDR1 SGHRS and CDR2 YFSETQ. V was shortened by 4 bases and J by 2 bases, with 11 bases between the two germline ends. The CDR3 loop is CASSLGTPTDTQYF. Written as DNA, the CDR3 is TGCGCCAGCAGCCTCGGGACACCCACAGATACGCAGTATTTT.

This clone was counted a single time. V gene TRBV6-5 combines with J gene TRBJ1-1, with a weak D call TRBD1 (5 bases). Per the germline V gene, CDR1 is MNHEY and CDR2 is SVGAGI. The length of the CDR3 is 13 residues. V lost 8 bases, J lost 7 bases, and 17 bases lay in between. This CDR3 is CASRQTRALEAFF. In nucleotides, the CDR3 is TGTGCCAGCCGCCAGACCAGGGCCCTTGAAGCTTTCTTT.

The V and J genes are TRBV29-1 and TRBJ1-2, with unresolved D. Germline V gene sequence: CDR1 SQVTM, CDR2 ANQGSEA. The CDR3 is 12 amino acids. Trimming took off 6 bases at V and 3 bases at J, with 11 bases between the two ends. CDR3 amino acids: CSVEANDYGYTF. The CDR3 DNA is TGCAGCGTCGAGGCGAACGACTATGGCTACACCTTC. Using reference TRBV29-1 and TRBJ1-2 for the parts outside the CDR3, the full variable domain is SAVISQKPSRDICQRGTSLTIQCQVDSQVTMMFWYRQQPGQSLTLIATANQGSEATYESGFVIDKFPISRPNLTFSTLTVSNMSPEDSSIYLCSVEANDYGYTFGSGTRLTVV.

V is TRBV10-3 and J is TRBJ1-2; D call uncertain. Germline values: CDR1 ENHRY, CDR2 SYGVKD. The CDR3 runs 14 residues. V was trimmed by 6 bases and J by 5 bases, leaving 16 bases between them. In DNA, the CDR3 is TGTGCCATCAGCGACTTGGCAGGCCGTTATGGCTACACCTTC. This translates into CAISDLAGRYGYTF.

This chain uses TRBV4-1 with TRBJ2-3; a possible D gene is TRBD2 (6 bases). This CDR3 has 14 amino acids. Trimming shortened V by 8 bases and J by 2 bases, and 14 bases separated the two germline ends. Germline assignment: CDR1 MGHRA and CDR2 YSYEKL. The CDR3 loop reads CASGAGINTDTQYF. In DNA form, the CDR3 reads TGCGCCAGCGGGGCGGGAATTAACACAGATACGCAGTATTTT.

This clone was counted between two and nine times. This CDR3 is CASSLDAGGATEAFF. The CDR3 DNA sequence: TGTGCCAGCAGCTTAGACGCGGGGGGGGCGACTGAAGCTTTCTTT. J is TRBJ1-1 and V is TRBV7-6, with D possibly TRBD1 on 6 matching bases. Germline V gene sequence: CDR1 SGHVS, CDR2 FNYEAQ. V was trimmed by 1 base and J by 5 bases, leaving 14 bases between them. This CDR3 is 15 amino acids long.

This clone was seen only a few times. The chain carries TRBV7-2 and TRBJ1-5; D ambiguous. The V and J ends lost 4 bases and 0 bases respectively, with 10 bases between them. The V gene's germline CDR1 is SGHTA and CDR2 FQGNSA. The CDR3 is made up of 15 amino acids. The CDR3 DNA sequence: TGTGCCAGCAGCTCCTCACCTAATAGCAATCAGCCCCAGCATTTT. It yields the protein CASSSSPNSNQPQHF.

The V and J genes are TRBV2 and TRBJ1-3; 8 bases align to TRBD1. This CDR3 has 15 amino acids. CDR1 and CDR2 (germline): SNHLY, FYNNEI. The V gene end was trimmed by 2 bases and the J gene end by 4 bases; junction bases not matched to a gene: 4. The CDR3 spells CASSELQGGGNTIYF. DNA for the CDR3: TGTGCCAGCAGTGAACTACAGGGGGGCGGAAACACCATATATTTT. Full variable domain (outside the CDR3, taken from reference TRBV2 and TRBJ1-3): EPEVTQTPSHQVTQMGQEVILRCVPISNHLYFYWYRQILGQKVEFLVSFYNNEISEKSEIFDDQFSVERPDGSNFTLKIRSTKLEDSAMYFCASSELQGGGNTIYFGEGSWLTVV.

The table lists this clone with a few counts. The chain has TRBV19 and TRBJ1-1; D remains unclear. The CDR3 length is 12 residues. V was cut by 6 bases and J by 4 bases, with 9 bases left in between. Per the germline V gene, CDR1 is LNHDA and CDR2 is SQIVND (reference sequence). The CDR3 DNA reads as TGTGCCAGTAGCCCAGGCGTCACTGAAGCTTTCTTT. Amino acids: CASSPGVTEAFF. Based on the CDR3 plus reference TRBV19 and TRBJ1-1, the full variable domain is DGGITQSPKYLFRKEGQNVTLSCEQNLNHDAMYWYRQDPGQGLRLIYYSQIVNDFQKGDIAEGYSVSREKKESFPLTVTSAQKNPTAFYLCASSPGVTEAFFGQGTRLTVV.

The chain links TRBV6-1 to TRBJ1-2; D possibly corresponds to TRBD1 (5 bases). Germline CDR1 reads MNHNS; CDR2 reads SASEGT. The V end lost 1 base, the J end lost 9 bases, and 12 bases lay between the germline ends. This CDR3 contains 13 residues. The CDR3 here is CASSEEGRQSYTF. The DNA of the CDR3 is TGTGCCAGCAGTGAAGAGGGCCGACAGAGCTACACCTTC.

The J gene is TRBJ2-7, the V gene TRBV27; 8 bases map to TRBD1. Per germline, CDR1 MNHEY and CDR2 SMNVEV (reference sequence). V shed 4 bases, J shed 3 bases, and the junction held 11 bases outside the gene matches. This CDR3 has 16 amino acids. CDR3 in amino acids: CASSYPAWTGNYEQYF. Here the CDR3 DNA reads TGTGCCAGCAGTTACCCCGCGTGGACAGGGAACTACGAGCAGTACTTC.

This chain connects TRBV9 to TRBJ2-7, with D perhaps TRBD2 (6 bases). This CDR3 comprises 11 residues. The germline CDR1 and CDR2 sequences are SGDLS and YYNGEE. Trimming removed 7 bases from V and 6 bases from J, with 11 bases in between. The CDR3 protein is CASERRGEQYF. The CDR3 region has the DNA TGTGCCAGCGAAAGGAGGGGCGAGCAGTACTTC.